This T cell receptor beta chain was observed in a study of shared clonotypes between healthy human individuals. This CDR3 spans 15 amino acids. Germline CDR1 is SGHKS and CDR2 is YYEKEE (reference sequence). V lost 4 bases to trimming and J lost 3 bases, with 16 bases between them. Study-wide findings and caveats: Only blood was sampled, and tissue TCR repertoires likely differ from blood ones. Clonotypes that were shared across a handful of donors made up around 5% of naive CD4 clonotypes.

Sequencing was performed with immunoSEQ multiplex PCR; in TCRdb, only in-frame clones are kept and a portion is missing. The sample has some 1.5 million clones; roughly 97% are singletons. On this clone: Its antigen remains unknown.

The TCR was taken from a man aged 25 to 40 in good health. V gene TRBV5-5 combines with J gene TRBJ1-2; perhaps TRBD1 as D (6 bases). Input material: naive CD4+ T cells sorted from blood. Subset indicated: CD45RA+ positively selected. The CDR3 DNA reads TGTGCCAGCAGCCCCTCCGGGGGCCCGTACTATGGCTACACCTTC. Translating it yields CASSPSGGPYYGYTF.